Below, 20 T cell receptor beta chains from the same sample are listed, as sequenced in a study of blood T cell repertoires in COVID-19. Assay: immunoSEQ multiplex PCR; the TCRdb copy retains only in-frame clones and omits some. This table holds under 200,000 clones, around nine tenths found once. The sample was peripheral blood. The receptor source for this set is a man aged 18 to 29 with active or convalescent COVID-19.

This clone has a single count. The rearrangement joins TRBV6-1 to TRBJ2-7; D is perhaps TRBD2 (5 bases). This CDR3 is built from 15 residues. Germline V gene lookup returns CDR1 MNHNS and CDR2 SASEGT. Trimming cost V 1 base and J 3 bases, with 13 bases left between them. The CDR3 is CASSEEEPGGYEQYF. In nucleotides, the CDR3 is TGTGCCAGCAGTGAAGAGGAACCAGGAGGCTACGAGCAGTACTTC.

The chain couples TRBV11-2 to TRBJ2-2; the match to TRBD1 covers 11 bases. The ends lost 5 bases at V and 3 bases at J; junction bases unmatched: 5. CDR3 size: 16 residues. CDR1 SGHAT and CDR2 FQNNGV come from the germline V gene. The CDR3: CASSPRDRGDTGELFF. The CDR3 DNA sequence: TGTGCCAGCAGCCCTCGGGACAGGGGGGACACCGGGGAGCTGTTTTTT.

CDR3 nucleotide sequence: TGTGCCAGCTCTTGGGGGGGCCACACTGAAGCTTTCTTT. Amino acids: CASSWGGHTEAFF. The chain links TRBV11-3 to TRBJ1-1; D perhaps matches TRBD1 (6 bases). The germline gives CDR1 SGHNT, CDR2 YENEEA. The V end was cut by 8 bases, the J end by 3 bases, with 13 bases between. The CDR3 runs to 13 residues.

This chain links TRBV11-3 with TRBJ1-1; no clear D. Looked up from germline, CDR1 is SGHNT and CDR2 is YENEEA. The length of the CDR3 is 14 residues. Trimming removed 7 bases at V and 5 bases at J, with 17 bases between. CDR3 loop: CASTPGLGGTEAFF. The CDR3 nucleotides read TGTGCCAGCACCCCTGGGTTGGGAGGGACTGAAGCTTTCTTT. Using reference TRBV11-3 and TRBJ1-1 for the parts outside the CDR3, the full variable domain is EAGVVQSPRYKIIEKKQPVAFWCNPISGHNTLYWYLQNLGQGPELLIRYENEEAVDDSQLPKDRFSAERLKGVDSTLKIQPAELGDSAVYLCASTPGLGGTEAFFGQGTRLTVV.

The chain combines TRBV11-3 with TRBJ2-1; TRBD2 matches at 7 bases. Germline loops: CDR1 SGHNT, CDR2 YENEEA. The CDR3 spans 15 residues. The trim removed 6 bases at V and 6 bases at J, leaving 11 bases unmatched. The CDR3 sequence is CASSPGGRIGNEQFF. In nucleotides, the CDR3 is TGTGCCAGCAGTCCCGGGGGGAGGATAGGCAATGAGCAGTTCTTC.

The gene calls are TRBV25-1 and TRBJ2-2; D may be TRBD2 (6 bases). With 4 bases removed from V and 1 base from J, the gap between germline ends came to 7 bases. From germline, CDR1 is MGHDK and CDR2 SYGVNS. This CDR3 is 14 amino acids long. The CDR3 DNA sequence: TGTGCCAGCAGTGTGGGGGGGAACACCGGGGAGCTGTTTTTT. Translated, it gives CASSVGGNTGELFF.

CDR3 sequence reads: CASSSGLAVTNTQYF. The CDR3 bases are TGTGCCAGCAGCTCAGGACTAGCAGTAACCAATACGCAGTATTTT. V is TRBV7-7 and J is TRBJ2-3; 8 bases align to TRBD2. The CDR3 is 15 amino acids. In germline, CDR1 is SSHAT, CDR2 FNYEAQ (reference sequence). Trimming cost V 4 bases and J 7 bases; bases outside gene matches: 10.

This chain links TRBV4-3 with TRBJ2-2; no firm D call. CDR1 LGHNA and CDR2 YSLEER come from the germline V gene. The V end lost 1 base, the J end lost 7 bases, and 10 bases lay between the germline ends. The length of the CDR3 is 14 residues. The CDR3 DNA is TGCGCCAGCAGCCAAGGCGGCGCGATCGGGGAGCTGTTTTTT. This translates into CASSQGGAIGELFF.

The chain carries TRBV9 and TRBJ1-2; 9 bases line up with TRBD1. Trimming at V came to 4 bases and at J to 7 bases, leaving 11 bases not matched to a gene. The CDR3 has 15 amino acids. Germline values: CDR1 SGDLS, CDR2 YYNGEE. CDR3 coding DNA: TGTGCCAGCAGCACCGACATTACAGGGGGCTTTGGCTACACCTTC. It translates to CASSTDITGGFGYTF.

The CDR3 DNA sequence: TGTGCCAGTTACCGGGACGGGAGCTCTGGAAACACCATATATTTT. Protein: CASYRDGSSGNTIYF. The chain carries TRBV6-5 and TRBJ1-3; a possible D gene is TRBD1 (5 bases). In germline, CDR1 is MNHEY, CDR2 SVGAGI. Trimming removed 9 bases from V and 0 bases from J, with 15 bases in between. The CDR3 has 15 residues.

This chain connects TRBV11-1 to TRBJ1-2; possibly TRBD1 for D (5 bases). The CDR3 has 13 amino acids. Trimming stripped 3 bases from V and 7 bases from J, with 12 bases between. Per germline, CDR1 SGHAT and CDR2 FQDESV (reference sequence). For the CDR3, the DNA is TGTGCCAGCAGCTTGGGGGGAATCGGTGGCTACACCTTC. Translating it yields CASSLGGIGGYTF.

Here the CDR3 DNA reads TGTGCCACCAGCAGAGGTTTTGGGGGGGCAGGGGAAAAACTGTTTTTT. It specifies CATSRGFGGAGEKLFF. The gene calls are TRBV15 and TRBJ1-4; weak D call: TRBD1 (6 bases). Germline values: CDR1 LNHNV, CDR2 YYDKDF (reference sequence). The CDR3 length is 16 residues. V lost 1 base and J lost 8, with 17 bases in between.

The CDR3 is CASRTGVPLDTQYF. The DNA for the CDR3 is TGTGCCAGCAGGACAGGGGTCCCCCTAGATACGCAGTATTTT. V is TRBV27 and J is TRBJ2-3; 8 nucleotides agree with TRBD1. Losses at the gene ends were 6 bases for V and 5 bases for J; bases not matched to a gene: 7. There are 14 residues in the CDR3. Per the germline V gene, CDR1 is MNHEY and CDR2 is SMNVEV (reference sequence).

This clone has just one count. The rearrangement uses TRBV2 and TRBJ1-1; 8 nucleotides match TRBD1. V dropped 6 bases and J dropped 8; count of bases not matched to a gene: 2. Germline V lookup: CDR1 SNHLY, CDR2 FYNNEI. The CDR3 loop spans 11 amino acids. CDR3 sequence reads: CASRGQGEAFF. The DNA for the CDR3 is TGTGCCAGCAGAGGACAGGGCGAAGCTTTCTTT. Supplemented by reference TRBV2 and TRBJ1-1, the full variable domain reads EPEVTQTPSHQVTQMGQEVILRCVPISNHLYFYWYRQILGQKVEFLVSFYNNEISEKSEIFDDQFSVERPDGSNFTLKIRSTKLEDSAMYFCASRGQGEAFFGQGTRLTVV.

This rearrangement joins TRBV3-1 (or the pseudogene TRBV3-2) to TRBJ1-3; tentatively, D is TRBD1 (5 bases). The CDR3 has 15 residues. CDR1 and CDR2 (germline): LGHDT, YNNKEL (reference sequence). V was shortened by 0 bases and J by 0 bases, with 6 bases between the two germline ends. The CDR3, as DNA: TGTGCCAGCAGCCAAGAAGACAGCTCTGGAAACACCATATATTTT. This encodes CASSQEDSSGNTIYF.

The chain links TRBV6-6 to TRBJ1-5; D gene ambiguous. This CDR3 is built from 14 residues. V was clipped by 5 bases and J by 2 bases, with 10 bases between them. CDR1 and CDR2 from the germline V gene are MNHNY and SVGAGI (reference sequence). The DNA for the CDR3 is TGTGCCAGCAGTAAGGGCGGGGGCAATCAGCCCCAGCATTTT. Translating gives CASSKGGGNQPQHF.

The chain carries TRBV5-6 and TRBJ1-1; TRBD1 might be the D (6 bases). The CDR3 covers 14 residues. Germline loops: CDR1 SGHDT, CDR2 YYEEEE. The V end lost 2 bases, the J end lost 6 bases, and 14 bases lay between the germline ends. CDR3 in DNA: TGTGCCAGCAGCTTCGGGTCTGGGGGCCCTGAAGCTTTCTTT. This gives the protein CASSFGSGGPEAFF.

J is TRBJ1-1 and V is TRBV19; 7 nucleotides line up with TRBD1. Germline CDR1 LNHDA, CDR2 SQIVND (reference sequence). Trimming removed 3 bases from V and 1 base from J; junction bases left unmatched: 8. This CDR3 comprises 16 residues. The CDR3: CASSIRNRGPNTEAFF. CDR3 bases: TGTGCCAGTAGTATTAGGAACAGGGGACCGAACACTGAAGCTTTCTTT. Based on the CDR3 plus reference TRBV19 and TRBJ1-1, the full variable domain is DGGITQSPKYLFRKEGQNVTLSCEQNLNHDAMYWYRQDPGQGLRLIYYSQIVNDFQKGDIAEGYSVSREKKESFPLTVTSAQKNPTAFYLCASSIRNRGPNTEAFFGQGTRLTVV.

V and J are TRBV6-5 and TRBJ2-1; D is perhaps TRBD1 (6 bases). From germline, CDR1 is MNHEY and CDR2 SVGAGI. Trimming took off 5 bases at V and 6 bases at J, with 11 bases between the two ends. The CDR3 has 13 amino acids. For the CDR3, the DNA is TGTGCCAGCAGTATGGGGGCGGGCAATGAGCAGTTCTTC. This codes for CASSMGAGNEQFF.

About this clone: One junction end does not reproduce the germline sequence, and a read error may be involved. V usage is TRBV27 and J usage is TRBJ2-2; TRBD1 matches 9 bases. In germline, CDR1 is MNHEY, CDR2 SMNVEV (reference sequence). This CDR3 has 18 amino acids. This chain's CDR3 is CASTLRPGQGTGTGELFF. CDR3 coding DNA: TGTGCCAGCACTTTAAGACCGGGACAGGGTACGGGCACCGGGGAGCTGTTTTTT.